This T cell receptor (beta chain) was found in a study of STAT5B mutations in CD4+ large granular lymphocyte leukemia. The survey-level immunoSEQ assay was used. Sequenced by immunoSEQ multiplex PCR; TCRdb stores in-frame clones only, minus some. Of tens of thousands of clones listed, around 66% were seen once; the top ten hold roughly 0.47%. The germline CDR1 and CDR2 sequences are LNHDA and SQIVND (reference sequence). The CDR3 is 15 amino acids. Germline trimming cut 5 bases from V and 4 bases from J; bases unmatched to any gene: 7. General study results and limits: About a quarter of private leukemic clonotypes occurred rarely in other patients' non-leukemic repertoires. Compared with healthy controls (2/35), patient top clones favored TRBV06 (8/27). Without HLA matching, higher CD4+ than CD8+ T-LGLL clonality could reflect small sample size.

Comments on this clone: The antigen is undetermined.

J is TRBJ2-7 and V is TRBV19; 11 nucleotides align to TRBD1. This TCR came from a human donor in good health. The specimen was CD4+ T cells from blood buffy coats. This CDR3 reads CASSVGGQGAYEQYF. CDR3 in DNA: TGTGCCAGTAGTGTCGGTGGACAGGGGGCTTACGAGCAGTACTTC.